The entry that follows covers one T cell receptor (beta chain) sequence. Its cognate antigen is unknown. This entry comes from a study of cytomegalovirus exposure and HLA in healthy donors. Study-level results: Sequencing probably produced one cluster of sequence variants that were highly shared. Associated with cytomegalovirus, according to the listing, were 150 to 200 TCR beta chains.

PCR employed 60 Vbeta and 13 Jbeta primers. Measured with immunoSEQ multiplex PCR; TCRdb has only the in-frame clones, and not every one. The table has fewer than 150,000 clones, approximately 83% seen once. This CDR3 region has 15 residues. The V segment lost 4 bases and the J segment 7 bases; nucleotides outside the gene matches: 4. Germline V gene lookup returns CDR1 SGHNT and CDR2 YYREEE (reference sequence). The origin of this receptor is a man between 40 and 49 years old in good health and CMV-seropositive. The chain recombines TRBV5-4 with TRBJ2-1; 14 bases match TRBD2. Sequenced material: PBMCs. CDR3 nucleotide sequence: TGTGCCAGCAGCGTCGGACTAGCGGGGGGAAATGAGCAGTTCTTC. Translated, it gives CASSVGLAGGNEQFF.